This T cell receptor beta chain was identified during a study of cytomegalovirus exposure and HLA in healthy donors. Study-level points and caveats: Published work reported that the classifier diagnosed cytomegalovirus status with high specificity and sensitivity.

CDR3 length equals 13 residues. V lost 0 bases and J 5 bases, leaving 6 bases between the germline ends. CDR1 and CDR2 from the germline V gene are SGHRS and YFSETQ. The table came from immunoSEQ multiplex PCR; TCRdb's copy has only in-frame clones and leaves some out. The top ten clones hold about 1.2% of a sample with about 63,000 clones, 89% of them seen once. Regarding this clone: Its specificity is unknown.

Sequenced input: PBMCs. The chain recombines TRBV5-1 with TRBJ1-5; D call uncertain. The sequence came from a young woman in good health and CMV-seronegative. CDR3 sequence reads: CASSLGGDQPQHF. CDR3 DNA sequence: TGCGCCAGCAGCTTGGGCGGGGATCAGCCCCAGCATTTT.